Below, 24 T cell receptor beta chains from the same sample are listed, as sequenced in a study of blood T cell repertoires in COVID-19 (TCRdb year 2020). Libraries were built with the immunoSEQ multiplex PCR assay. TCRdb provides this immuneACCESS table in a form limited to in-frame rearrangements. Some clones are lacking; in checked studies, under half of them reflect an unresolved V gene, and why the rest are absent is not known. Across this sample there are 150,000 to 200,000 clones, with 70% to 85% seen only once. The ten largest make up roughly 9.8% of the sample. Sequenced sample: peripheral blood. The receptors come from a woman older than 75 with acute or convalescent COVID-19.

This clone showed up just a few times. V gene TRBV30 combines with J gene TRBJ1-2; a weak D match, TRBD1 (5 bases). V lost 4 bases, J lost 8 bases, and 17 bases lay in between. Germline CDR1 reads GTSNPN; CDR2 reads SVGIG (reference sequence). CDR3 length equals 13 residues. The DNA of the CDR3 is TGTGCCTGGACCCTCCTCGGGGGTCACGGCTACACCTTC. This gives the protein CAWTLLGGHGYTF.

This clone was recorded once. J is TRBJ2-3 and V is TRBV5-4; 11 positions match TRBD2. Germline CDR1 is SGHNT and CDR2 is YYREEE (reference sequence). V lost 1 base to trimming and J lost 6 bases; unmatched junction nucleotides: 7. This CDR3 comprises 16 residues. The CDR3 loop is CASSLRTSGGGDTQYF. The DNA for the CDR3 is TGTGCCAGCAGCTTGAGAACTAGCGGGGGAGGGGATACGCAGTATTTT.

The gene calls are TRBV5-1 and TRBJ2-1; D uncertain. V was trimmed by 5 bases and J by 0 bases, leaving 15 bases between them. Germline V gene sequence: CDR1 SGHRS, CDR2 YFSETQ. The CDR3 loop spans 16 amino acids. The CDR3 DNA reads as TGCGCCAGCAGTGAAGAGGCACTCAGCTCCTACAATGAGCAGTTCTTC. Residues: CASSEEALSSYNEQFF.

This CDR3 reads CASSQDQGSAYEQYF. DNA of the CDR3: TGTGCCAGCAGCCAAGATCAGGGTTCGGCCTACGAGCAGTACTTC. This chain links TRBV14 with TRBJ2-7, with D possibly being TRBD1 (5 bases). Germline V gene sequence: CDR1 SGHDN, CDR2 FVKESK. The CDR3 has 15 residues. Trimming left V 0 bases short and J 2 bases short, with 11 bases between.

This rearrangement joins TRBV18 to TRBJ1-5, with D possibly TRBD1 on 5 matching bases. The CDR3 is made up of 16 amino acids. Per germline, CDR1 KGHSH and CDR2 LQKENI. V was pared by 3 bases and J by 0 bases, with 12 bases between. The CDR3 coding sequence is TGTGCCAGCTCACCCCAGGGACTTTTTAGCAATCAGCCCCAGCATTTT. This gives the protein CASSPQGLFSNQPQHF.

The chain has TRBV5-1 and TRBJ2-1; D is unclear. Germline lookup yields CDR1 SGHRS and CDR2 YFSETQ. The CDR3 runs 15 residues. The germline V and J ends were trimmed by 1 base and 0 bases, with 8 bases remaining between them. The CDR3 DNA reads as TGCGCCAGCAGCTTGTCAGTAAGCTCCTACAATGAGCAGTTCTTC. This translates into CASSLSVSSYNEQFF.

The rearrangement joins TRBV6-7 to TRBJ2-7, with 10 bases identical to TRBD1. TRBV6-7 is marked as an open reading frame, function uncertain. The CDR3 has 14 amino acids. V lost 4 bases, J lost 4 bases, and 4 bases stayed unmatched. The CDR3 bases are TGTGCCAGCAGTTTGTGGACAGGGGGTTACGAGCAGTACTTC. The encoded protein is CASSLWTGGYEQYF.

The V and J genes are TRBV11-2 and TRBJ2-7; TRBD2 is a possible D gene (5 bases). Trimming cost V 6 bases and J 2 bases, with 14 bases left between them. The germline V gene has CDR1 SGHAT and CDR2 FQNNGV. The CDR3 loop spans 14 amino acids. This CDR3 is CASRERASTYEQYF. The CDR3 nucleotides are TGTGCCAGCAGGGAGAGGGCCAGCACCTACGAGCAGTACTTC. Full variable domain (rest looked up from reference TRBV11-2 and TRBJ2-7): EAGVAQSPRYKIIEKRQSVAFWCNPISGHATLYWYQQILGQGPKLLIQFQNNGVVDDSQLPKDRFSAERLKGVDSTLKIQPAKLEDSAVYLCASRERASTYEQYFGPGTRLTVT.

This clone has a handful of counts. The V call is TRBV5-4, the J call TRBJ1-2; 7 bases line up with TRBD1. The length of the CDR3 is 14 residues. In germline, CDR1 is SGHNT, CDR2 YYREEE (reference sequence). Germline trimming cut 0 bases from V and 7 bases from J; bases unmatched to any gene: 6. The CDR3 bases are TGTGCCAGCAGCTTGGAGACAGGGTTGGCTGGCTACACCTTC. It specifies CASSLETGLAGYTF.

The V call is TRBV9, the J call TRBJ1-1; D call uncertain. This CDR3 is 14 amino acids long. Germline V gene lookup returns CDR1 SGDLS and CDR2 YYNGEE. Trimming took 0 bases from V and 4 from J, leaving 10 bases between them. The CDR3 nucleotides are TGTGCCAGCAGCGTAGCTGGAGGTTCCACTGAAGCTTTCTTT. It encodes CASSVAGGSTEAFF. Full variable domain (rest looked up from reference TRBV9 and TRBJ1-1): DSGVTQTPKHLITATGQRVTLRCSPRSGDLSVYWYQQSLDQGLQFLIQYYNGEERAKGNILERFSAQQFPDLHSELNLSSLELGDSALYFCASSVAGGSTEAFFGQGTRLTVV.

The V and J genes are TRBV5-4 and TRBJ2-7, with D tentatively TRBD1 (6 bases). Looked up from germline, CDR1 is SGHNT and CDR2 is YYREEE (reference sequence). V dropped 3 bases and J dropped 9 bases, with 19 bases sitting between them. The CDR3 has 14 residues. The CDR3: CASSSPTGQGGQYF. The CDR3, as DNA: TGTGCCAGCAGCTCCCCGACAGGCCAAGGTGGGCAGTACTTC.

The chain uses TRBV27 and TRBJ1-5; no firm D call. Germline loops: CDR1 MNHEY, CDR2 SMNVEV (reference sequence). This CDR3 region has 11 residues. Between the trimmed V and J ends, which lost 6 bases and 4 bases, there was a span of 4 bases. The CDR3 is CASSRNQPQHF. The CDR3 DNA sequence: TGTGCCAGCAGCCGTAATCAGCCCCAGCATTTT.

The gene calls are TRBV7-9 and TRBJ2-1; 13 bases fit TRBD2. Trimming at V came to 5 bases and at J to 8 bases, leaving 18 bases not matched to a gene. CDR3 length equals 19 residues. In germline, CDR1 is SEHNR, CDR2 FQNEAQ (reference sequence). The CDR3 region is CASSLTSGGPNLKVYEQFF. In DNA, the CDR3 is TGTGCCAGCAGCCTGACTAGCGGGGGGCCTAACCTTAAAGTGTATGAGCAGTTCTTC.

This chain uses TRBV3-1 (or the pseudogene TRBV3-2) with TRBJ2-7; no definite D call. The germline V and J ends were trimmed by 3 bases and 4 bases, with 4 bases remaining between them. This CDR3 spans 11 amino acids. Germline loops: CDR1 LGHDT, CDR2 YNNKEL (reference sequence). In DNA, the CDR3 is TGTGCCAGCAGCCAGTCTTACGAGCAGTACTTC. This translates into CASSQSYEQYF.

The J gene is TRBJ2-7, the V gene TRBV5-1, with a tentative D call TRBD2 (7 bases). Germline values: CDR1 SGHRS, CDR2 YFSETQ. V was shortened by 0 bases and J by 7 bases, with 20 bases between the two germline ends. This CDR3 has 16 residues. The CDR3 region has the DNA TGCGCCAGCAGCTTGGAAGGGGGAGGGCTGTACGGGGAGCAGTACTTC. Amino acid sequence: CASSLEGGGLYGEQYF.

The CDR3 sequence is CASSLHPGIGAEAFF. The CDR3 coding sequence is TGCGCCAGCAGCTTGCATCCAGGAATCGGGGCTGAAGCTTTCTTT. The V call is TRBV5-1, the J call TRBJ1-1; D is undetermined. The length of the CDR3 is 15 residues. The ends were cut back, 1 base at V and 6 bases at J, with 16 bases in the middle. The V gene's germline CDR1 is SGHRS and CDR2 YFSETQ.

The rearrangement links TRBV6-4 to TRBJ1-2; D is uncertain. Germline CDR1 and CDR2: MRHNA and SNTAGT. The CDR3 totals 12 residues. With 7 bases removed from V and 5 bases from J, the gap between germline ends came to 11 bases. CDR3 loop: CASTLPVYGYTF. In DNA, the CDR3 is TGTGCCAGCACCCTACCCGTATATGGCTACACCTTC.

This chain connects TRBV5-1 to TRBJ2-3, with no clear D. V was clipped by 5 bases and J by 4 bases, with 5 bases between them. The CDR3 runs to 11 residues. The germline V gene encodes CDR1 SGHRS and CDR2 YFSETQ. The CDR3 is CASSEADTQYF. The CDR3, as DNA: TGCGCCAGCAGTGAGGCAGATACGCAGTATTTT.

The CDR3 is CASSLVRNTEAFF. In nucleotides, the CDR3 is TGTGCCAGCAGCTTAGTTAGGAACACTGAAGCTTTCTTT. This chain connects TRBV7-2 to TRBJ1-1; no clear D gene. The germline V gene encodes CDR1 SGHTA and CDR2 FQGNSA. CDR3 length equals 13 residues. V lost 1 base and J 1 base, leaving 4 bases between the germline ends.

This chain uses TRBV12-3 or TRBV12-4 with TRBJ2-7; 7 bases are a match to TRBD2. The ends lost 3 bases at V and 3 bases at J; junction bases unmatched: 2. This CDR3 contains 13 residues. CDR3 sequence (DNA): TGTGCCAGCAGTTTGGCTAGCGGCTACGAGCAGTACTTC. Residues: CASSLASGYEQYF.

In nucleotides, the CDR3 is TGCGCCAGCAGCGCGGCTGAAAACACTGAAGCTTTCTTT. Residues: CASSAAENTEAFF. The V and J genes are TRBV5-1 and TRBJ1-1; D remains unclear. The ends were cut back, 4 bases at V and 2 bases at J, with 9 bases in the middle. The CDR3 loop spans 13 amino acids. The germline CDR1 and CDR2 sequences are SGHRS and YFSETQ.

V is TRBV5-1 and J is TRBJ1-4; perhaps TRBD1 as D (5 bases). This CDR3 has 15 residues. The germline gives CDR1 SGHRS, CDR2 YFSETQ. The V end lost 0 bases, the J end lost 6 bases, and 12 bases lay between the germline ends. The CDR3, as DNA: TGCGCCAGCAGCTTGGACGGCAGCAGGGATGAAAAACTGTTTTTT. Translating it yields CASSLDGSRDEKLFF.

This rearrangement joins TRBV19 to TRBJ1-4; tentatively, D is TRBD1 (6 bases). V was cut by 5 bases and J by 8 bases, with 21 bases left in between. From germline, CDR1 is LNHDA and CDR2 SQIVND (reference sequence). The CDR3 has 16 residues. CDR3 sequence (DNA): TGTGCCAGTAGTGCAATACTTTTGGGGGCTGGGGAAAAACTGTTTTTT. It encodes CASSAILLGAGEKLFF.

This clone was counted a few times. The rearrangement joins TRBV4-3 to TRBJ2-2, with D unresolved. This CDR3 is built from 16 residues. Germline V CDR1 and CDR2: LGHNA, YSLEER. V was cut by 0 bases and J by 4 bases, with 12 bases left in between. The CDR3 DNA sequence: TGCGCCAGCAGCCAAGACTACGATAGGAGCACCGGGGAGCTGTTTTTT. Translated: CASSQDYDRSTGELFF.